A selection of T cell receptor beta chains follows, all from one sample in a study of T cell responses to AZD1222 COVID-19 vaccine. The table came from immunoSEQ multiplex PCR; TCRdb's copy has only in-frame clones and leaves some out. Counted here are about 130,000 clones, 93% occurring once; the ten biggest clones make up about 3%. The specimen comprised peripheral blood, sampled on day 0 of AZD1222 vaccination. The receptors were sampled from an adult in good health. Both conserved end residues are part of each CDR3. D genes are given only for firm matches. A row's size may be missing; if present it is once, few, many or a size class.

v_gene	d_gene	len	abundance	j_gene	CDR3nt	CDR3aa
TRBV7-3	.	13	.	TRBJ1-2	TGTGCCAGCAGCTTAACCCCCGGGTATGGCTACACCTTC	CASSLTPGYGYTF
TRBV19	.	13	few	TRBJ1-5	TGTGCCAGTAGTAGGGGGTGGAATCAGCCCCAGCATTTT	CASSRGWNQPQHF
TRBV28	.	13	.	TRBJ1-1	TGTGCCAGCAGTTTTTCCAGGAACACTGAAGCTTTCTTT	CASSFSRNTEAFF
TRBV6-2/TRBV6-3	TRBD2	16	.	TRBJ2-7	TGTGCCAGCAGTTACGACCTAGCGGGAGGGCCATACGAGCAGTACTTC	CASSYDLAGGPYEQYF
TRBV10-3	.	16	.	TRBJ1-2	TGTGCCATCAGTGAGTCCCGGACACCGGATAACTATGGCTACACCTTC	CAISESRTPDNYGYTF
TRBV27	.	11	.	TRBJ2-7	TGTGCCAGCAGCCTACGAGGCGAGCAGTACTTC	CASSLRGEQYF
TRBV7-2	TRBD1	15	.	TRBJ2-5	TGTGCCAGCAGCTTAGCACGGACAGGCCAAGAGACCCAGTACTTC	CASSLARTGQETQYF
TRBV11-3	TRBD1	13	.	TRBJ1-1	TGTGCCAGCAGCCAATACAGGGGCCGGGAAGCTTTCTTT	CASSQYRGREAFF
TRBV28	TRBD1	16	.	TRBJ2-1	TGTGCCAGCAGTTTACGGCGGGACAGGGCTTACAATGAGCAGTTCTTC	CASSLRRDRAYNEQFF
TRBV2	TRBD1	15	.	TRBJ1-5	TGTGCCAGCAGGTCAGGACAGGGGGCAGGTCAGCCCCAGCATTTT	CASRSGQGAGQPQHF
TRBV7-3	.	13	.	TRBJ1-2	TGTGCCAGCAGCTTAACGGTAGACTATGGCTACACCTTC	CASSLTVDYGYTF
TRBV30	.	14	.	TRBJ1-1	TGTGCCGGCCTAGGAGGTGTCATGAACACTGAAGCTTTCTTT	CAGLGGVMNTEAFF
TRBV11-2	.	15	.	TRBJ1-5	TGTGCCAGCAGCTTAGATCAGGGCTACAATCAGCCCCAGCATTTT	CASSLDQGYNQPQHF
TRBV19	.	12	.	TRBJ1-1	TGTGCCAGTAGTATGACCGGGGCTGAAGCTTTCTTT	CASSMTGAEAFF
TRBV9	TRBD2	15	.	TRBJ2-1	TGTGCCAGCAGTCAAGCGGGAGGGGCCTGGGATGAGCAGTTCTTC	CASSQAGGAWDEQFF
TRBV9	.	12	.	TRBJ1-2	TGTGCCAGCAGCCCGGGCGGGGGAGGCTACACCTTC	CASSPGGGGYTF
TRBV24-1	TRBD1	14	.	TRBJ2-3	TGTGCCACCCGGACCGGGACAGGCACAGATACGCAGTATTTT	CATRTGTGTDTQYF
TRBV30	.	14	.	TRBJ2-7	TGTGCCTGGAGTCCACCCCCCTCCTCCTACGAGCAGTACTTC	CAWSPPPSSYEQYF
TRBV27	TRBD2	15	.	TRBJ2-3	TGTGCCAGCAGTCTGACTAGCGGGAGGACAGATACGCAGTATTTT	CASSLTSGRTDTQYF
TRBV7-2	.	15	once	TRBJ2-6	TGTGCCAGCAGCTTTAGCGCGTCTGGGGCCAACGTCCTGACTTTC	CASSFSASGANVLTF
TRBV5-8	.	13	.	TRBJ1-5	TGTGCCAGCAGCTTGTCCGGGTTCCAGCCCCAGCATTTT	CASSLSGFQPQHF
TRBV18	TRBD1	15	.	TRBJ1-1	TGTGCCAGCTCACCCTGGACAGGGGAAGGCACTGAAGCTTTCTTT	CASSPWTGEGTEAFF
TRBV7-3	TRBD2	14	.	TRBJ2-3	TGTGCCAGCAGCCCTGGGGCGGGGGCAGATACGCAGTATTTT	CASSPGAGADTQYF
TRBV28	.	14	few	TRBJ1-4	TGTGCCAGCAGTTTTGTAGCCAGGGCTGAAAAACTGTTTTTT	CASSFVARAEKLFF
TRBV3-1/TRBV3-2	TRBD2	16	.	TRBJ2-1	TGTGCCAGCAGACAGGGACTAGCGGGAGAGTACAATGAGCAGTTCTTC	CASRQGLAGEYNEQFF
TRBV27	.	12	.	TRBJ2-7	TGTGCCAGCAGCTCTCCCAACTACGAGCAGTACTTC	CASSSPNYEQYF
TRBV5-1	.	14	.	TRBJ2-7	TGCGCCAGCAGTCAACAGGGAAAGGCCTACGAGCAGTACTTC	CASSQQGKAYEQYF
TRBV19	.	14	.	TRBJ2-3	TGTGCCAGTAGTATAACTTTTCTGTCAGATACGCAGTATTTT	CASSITFLSDTQYF
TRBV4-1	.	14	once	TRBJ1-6	TGCGCCAGCAGCCACCAATCTTATAATTCACCCCTCCACTTT	CASSHQSYNSPLHF
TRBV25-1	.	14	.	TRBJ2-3	TGTGCCAGCAGTGAGGCAGGAGCCTTAGATACGCAGTATTTT	CASSEAGALDTQYF
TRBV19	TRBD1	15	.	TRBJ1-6	TGTGCCAGTAGCACGACAGGGTCACGGAATTCACCCCTCCACTTT	CASSTTGSRNSPLHF
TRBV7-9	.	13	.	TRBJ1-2	TGTGCCAGCAGCTCGGACAATCTGGATGGCTACACCTTC	CASSSDNLDGYTF
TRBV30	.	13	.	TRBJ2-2	TGTGCCTGGAAAGGGCACTACACCGGGGAGCTGTTTTTT	CAWKGHYTGELFF
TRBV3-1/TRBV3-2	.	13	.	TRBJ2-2	TGTGCCACATCTGGGAAGAACACCGGGGAGCTGTTTTTT	CATSGKNTGELFF
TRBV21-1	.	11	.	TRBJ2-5	TGTGCCAGCAGCATACAAGAGACCCAGTACTTC	CASSIQETQYF
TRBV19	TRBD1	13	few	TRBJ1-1	TGTGCCAGTAGTACCAGTACAGGGGAGGAAGCTTTCTTT	CASSTSTGEEAFF
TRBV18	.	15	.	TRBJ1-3	TGTGCCAGCTCACCACTAGGAGGAGTAGGAAACACCATATATTTT	CASSPLGGVGNTIYF
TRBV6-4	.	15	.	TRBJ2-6	TGTGCCAGCAGTGAAAGGCATACTGGGGCCAACGTCCTGACTTTC	CASSERHTGANVLTF
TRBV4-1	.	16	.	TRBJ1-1	TGCGCCAGCAGCCAAGAGGGAAGGCGAAGTTTTACCGAAGCTTTCTTT	CASSQEGRRSFTEAFF
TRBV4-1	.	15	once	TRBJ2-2	TGCGCCAGCAGGGGCCTCGGCAGGGGTGCCGGGGAGCTGTTTTTT	CASRGLGRGAGELFF
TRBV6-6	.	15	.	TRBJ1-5	TGTGCCAGCAGCCCCGGGACGGACCCTCGGGCAGCCCAGCATTTT	CASSPGTDPRAAQHF
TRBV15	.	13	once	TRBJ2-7	TGTGCCACCAGCAGTAGACGGGGCTACGAGCAGTACTTC	CATSSRRGYEQYF